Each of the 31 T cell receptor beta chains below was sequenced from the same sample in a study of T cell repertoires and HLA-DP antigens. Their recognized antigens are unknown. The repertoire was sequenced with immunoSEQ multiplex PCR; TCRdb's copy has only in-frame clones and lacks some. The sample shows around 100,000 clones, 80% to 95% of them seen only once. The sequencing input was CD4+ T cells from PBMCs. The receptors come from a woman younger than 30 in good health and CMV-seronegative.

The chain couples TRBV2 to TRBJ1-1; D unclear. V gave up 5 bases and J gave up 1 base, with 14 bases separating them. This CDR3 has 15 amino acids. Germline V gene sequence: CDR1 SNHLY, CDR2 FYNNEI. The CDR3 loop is CASSTQGFGNTEAFF. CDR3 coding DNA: TGTGCCAGCAGTACCCAAGGGTTTGGGAACACTGAAGCTTTCTTT. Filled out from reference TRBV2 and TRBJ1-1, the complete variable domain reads EPEVTQTPSHQVTQMGQEVILRCVPISNHLYFYWYRQILGQKVEFLVSFYNNEISEKSEIFDDQFSVERPDGSNFTLKIRSTKLEDSAMYFCASSTQGFGNTEAFFGQGTRLTVV.

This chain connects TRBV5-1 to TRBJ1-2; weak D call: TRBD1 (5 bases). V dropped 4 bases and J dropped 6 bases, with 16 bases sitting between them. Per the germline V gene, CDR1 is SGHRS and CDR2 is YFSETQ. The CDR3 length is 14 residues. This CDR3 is CASSHGGTENGYTF. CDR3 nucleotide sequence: TGCGCCAGCAGCCACGGGGGTACAGAGAATGGCTACACCTTC.

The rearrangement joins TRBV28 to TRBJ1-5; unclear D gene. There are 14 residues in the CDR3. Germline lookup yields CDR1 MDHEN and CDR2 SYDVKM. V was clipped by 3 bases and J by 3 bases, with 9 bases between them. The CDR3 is CASSFGQTNQPQHF. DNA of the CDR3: TGTGCCAGCAGTTTCGGGCAGACCAATCAGCCCCAGCATTTT.

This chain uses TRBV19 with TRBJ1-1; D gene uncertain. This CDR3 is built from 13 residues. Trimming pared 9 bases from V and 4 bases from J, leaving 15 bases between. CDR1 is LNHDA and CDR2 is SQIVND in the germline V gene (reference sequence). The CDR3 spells CASSPQPITEAFF. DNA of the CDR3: TGTGCCAGCTCCCCACAGCCGATCACTGAAGCTTTCTTT.

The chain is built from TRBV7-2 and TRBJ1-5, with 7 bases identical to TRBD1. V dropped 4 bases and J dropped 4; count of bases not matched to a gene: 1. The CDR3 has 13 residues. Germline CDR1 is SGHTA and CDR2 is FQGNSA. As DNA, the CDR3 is TGTGCCAGCAGCTACAGGGGTAATCAGCCCCAGCATTTT. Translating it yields CASSYRGNQPQHF.

CDR3 nucleotides: TGCGCCAGCAGTGACTCGGACAGCTTAACCGGGGAGCTGTTTTTT. Protein: CASSDSDSLTGELFF. The chain employs TRBV10-1 and TRBJ2-2; D is possibly TRBD1 (6 bases). This CDR3 has 15 residues. CDR1 and CDR2 from the germline V gene are WNHNN and SYGVQD (reference sequence). The V end was cut by 3 bases, the J end by 5 bases, with 13 bases between.

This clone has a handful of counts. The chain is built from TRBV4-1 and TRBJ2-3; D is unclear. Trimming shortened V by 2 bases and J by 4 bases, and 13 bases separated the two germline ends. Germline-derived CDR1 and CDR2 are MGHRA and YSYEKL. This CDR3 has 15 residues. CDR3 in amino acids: CASSQPLGLADTQYF. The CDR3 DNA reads TGCGCCAGCAGCCAACCGCTAGGGCTCGCAGATACGCAGTATTTT.

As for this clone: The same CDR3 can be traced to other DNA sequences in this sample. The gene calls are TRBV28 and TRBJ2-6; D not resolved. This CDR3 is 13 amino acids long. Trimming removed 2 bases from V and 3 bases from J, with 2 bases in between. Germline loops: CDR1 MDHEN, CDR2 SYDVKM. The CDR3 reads CASSLSGANVLTF. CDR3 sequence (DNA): TGTGCCAGCAGTTTAAGTGGGGCCAACGTCCTGACTTTC.

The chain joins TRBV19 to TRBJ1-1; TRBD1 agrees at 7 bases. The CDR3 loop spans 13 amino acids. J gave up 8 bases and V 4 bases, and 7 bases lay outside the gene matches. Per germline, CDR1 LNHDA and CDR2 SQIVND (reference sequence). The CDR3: CASSNSDRREAFF. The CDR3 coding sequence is TGTGCCAGTAGTAATTCGGACAGGAGAGAAGCTTTCTTT.

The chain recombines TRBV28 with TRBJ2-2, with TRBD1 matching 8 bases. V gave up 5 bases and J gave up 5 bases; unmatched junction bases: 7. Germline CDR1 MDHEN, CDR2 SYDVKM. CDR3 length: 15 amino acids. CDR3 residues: CASSPSRGRTGELFF. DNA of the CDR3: TGTGCCAGCAGTCCCTCCAGGGGGCGTACCGGGGAGCTGTTTTTT.

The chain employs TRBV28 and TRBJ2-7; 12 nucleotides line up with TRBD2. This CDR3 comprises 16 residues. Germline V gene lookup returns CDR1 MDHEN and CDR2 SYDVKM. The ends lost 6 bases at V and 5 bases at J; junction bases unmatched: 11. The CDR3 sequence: CASSQWSSGRDHEQYF. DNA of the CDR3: TGTGCCAGCAGCCAATGGTCTAGCGGGAGGGACCACGAGCAGTACTTC.

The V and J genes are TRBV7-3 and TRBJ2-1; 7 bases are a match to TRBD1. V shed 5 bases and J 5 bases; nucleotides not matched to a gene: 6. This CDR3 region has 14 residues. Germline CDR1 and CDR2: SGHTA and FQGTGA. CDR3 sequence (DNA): TGTGCCAGCAGCCGTGACAGGGTCAACAATGAGCAGTTCTTC. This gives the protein CASSRDRVNNEQFF. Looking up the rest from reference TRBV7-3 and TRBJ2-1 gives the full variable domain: GAGVSQTPSNKVTEKGKYVELRCDPISGHTALYWYRQSLGQGPEFLIYFQGTGAADDSGLPNDRFFAVRPEGSVSTLKIQRTERGDSAVYLCASSRDRVNNEQFFGPGTRLTVL.

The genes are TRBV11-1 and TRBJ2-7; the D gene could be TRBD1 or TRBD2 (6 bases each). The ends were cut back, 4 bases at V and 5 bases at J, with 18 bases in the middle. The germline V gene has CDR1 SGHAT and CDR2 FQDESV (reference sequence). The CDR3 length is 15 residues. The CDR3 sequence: CASSSRGRPRDEQYF. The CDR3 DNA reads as TGTGCCAGCAGCTCCCGGGGGCGGCCCCGCGACGAGCAGTACTTC.

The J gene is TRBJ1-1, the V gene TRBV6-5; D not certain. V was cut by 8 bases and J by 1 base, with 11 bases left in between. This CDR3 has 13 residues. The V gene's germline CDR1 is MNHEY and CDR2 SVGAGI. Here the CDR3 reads CASVKFGNTEAFF. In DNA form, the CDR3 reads TGTGCCAGCGTCAAATTTGGGAACACTGAAGCTTTCTTT.

The CDR3, as DNA: TGCGCCAGCAGCTCCTCGGGGAGACAAGAGACCCAGTACTTC. Its protein product is CASSSSGRQETQYF. The rearrangement links TRBV5-1 to TRBJ2-5; tentatively, D is TRBD2 (5 bases). Trimming shortened V by 3 bases and J by 2 bases, and 11 bases separated the two germline ends. Germline CDR1 SGHRS, CDR2 YFSETQ. This CDR3 spans 14 amino acids. The variable domain in full, with the rest retrieved from reference TRBV5-1 and TRBJ2-5, is KAGVTQTPRYLIKTRGQQVTLSCSPISGHRSVSWYQQTPGQGLQFLFEYFSETQRNKGNFPGRFSGRQFSNSRSEMNVSTLELGDSALYLCASSSSGRQETQYFGPGTRLLVL.

Here the CDR3 reads CASNLGGQTNTGELFF. The CDR3, as DNA: TGTGCCAGCAACCTGGGAGGGCAGACTAACACCGGGGAGCTGTTTTTT. The rearrangement joins TRBV7-9 to TRBJ2-2; 7 bases fit TRBD2. Trimming removed 7 bases from V and 2 bases from J; junction bases left unmatched: 10. The CDR3 is made up of 16 amino acids. Germline loops: CDR1 SEHNR, CDR2 FQNEAQ (reference sequence). Complete variable domain (other parts from reference TRBV7-9 and TRBJ2-2): DTGVSQNPRHKITKRGQNVTFRCDPISEHNRLYWYRQTLGQGPEFLTYFQNEAQLEKSRLLSDRFSAERPKGSFSTLEIQRTEQGDSAMYLCASNLGGQTNTGELFFGEGSRLTVL.

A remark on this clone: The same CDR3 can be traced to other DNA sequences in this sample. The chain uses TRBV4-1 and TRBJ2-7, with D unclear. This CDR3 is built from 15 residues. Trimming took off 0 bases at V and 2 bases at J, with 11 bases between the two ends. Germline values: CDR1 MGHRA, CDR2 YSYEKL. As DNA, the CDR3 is TGCGCCAGCAGCCAAGACCCGGGTGGAACCTACGAGCAGTACTTC. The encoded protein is CASSQDPGGTYEQYF.

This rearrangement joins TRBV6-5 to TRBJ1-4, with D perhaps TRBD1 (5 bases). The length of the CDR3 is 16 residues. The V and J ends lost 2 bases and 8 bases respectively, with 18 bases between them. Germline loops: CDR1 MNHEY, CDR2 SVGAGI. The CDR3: CASSYTRGRAGEKLFF. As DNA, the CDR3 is TGTGCCAGCAGTTACACCCGTGGCAGGGCTGGGGAAAAACTGTTTTTT.

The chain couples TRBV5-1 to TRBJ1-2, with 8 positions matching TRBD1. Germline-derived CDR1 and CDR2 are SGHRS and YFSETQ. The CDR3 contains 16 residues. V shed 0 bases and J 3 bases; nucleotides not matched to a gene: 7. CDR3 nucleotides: TGCGCCAGCAGCTTGGGACAGGGGAGGTTGGACTATGGCTACACCTTC. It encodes CASSLGQGRLDYGYTF.

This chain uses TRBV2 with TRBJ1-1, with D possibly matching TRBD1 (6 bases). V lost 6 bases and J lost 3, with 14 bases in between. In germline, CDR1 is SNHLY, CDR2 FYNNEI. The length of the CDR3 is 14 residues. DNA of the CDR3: TGTGCCAGCAGCCTACAGGGCCCCGACACTGAAGCTTTCTTT. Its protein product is CASSLQGPDTEAFF.

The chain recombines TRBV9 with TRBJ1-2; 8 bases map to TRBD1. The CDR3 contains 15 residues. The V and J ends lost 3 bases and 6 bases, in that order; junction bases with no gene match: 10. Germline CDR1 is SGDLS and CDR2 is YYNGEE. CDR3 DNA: TGTGCCAGCAGCGGATACAGAGGACAGGGCAATGGCTACACCTTC. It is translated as CASSGYRGQGNGYTF.

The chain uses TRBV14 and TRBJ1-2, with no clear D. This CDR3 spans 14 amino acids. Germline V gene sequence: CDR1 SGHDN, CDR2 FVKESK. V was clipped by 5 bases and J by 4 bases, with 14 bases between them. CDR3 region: CASSTHNSGYGYTF. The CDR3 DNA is TGTGCCAGCAGCACTCACAATAGCGGCTATGGCTACACCTTC.

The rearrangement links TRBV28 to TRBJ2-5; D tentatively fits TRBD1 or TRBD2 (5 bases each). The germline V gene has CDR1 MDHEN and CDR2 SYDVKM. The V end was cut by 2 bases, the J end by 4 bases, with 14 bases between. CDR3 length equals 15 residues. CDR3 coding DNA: TGTGCCAGCAGTTTACCCCCGGGGCACGGAGAGACCCAGTACTTC. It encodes CASSLPPGHGETQYF.

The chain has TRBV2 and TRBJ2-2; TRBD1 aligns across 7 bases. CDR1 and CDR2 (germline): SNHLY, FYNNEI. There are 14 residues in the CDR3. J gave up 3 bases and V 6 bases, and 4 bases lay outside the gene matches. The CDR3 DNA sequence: TGTGCCAGCAGATATGGGACAGACACCGGGGAGCTGTTTTTT. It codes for CASRYGTDTGELFF.

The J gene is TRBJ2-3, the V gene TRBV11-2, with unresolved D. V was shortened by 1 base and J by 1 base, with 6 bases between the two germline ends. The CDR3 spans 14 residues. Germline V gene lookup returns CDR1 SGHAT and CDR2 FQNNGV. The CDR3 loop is CASSLVQGTDTQYF. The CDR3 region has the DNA TGTGCCAGCAGCTTAGTCCAGGGCACAGATACGCAGTATTTT.

In DNA form, the CDR3 reads TGTGCCAGCAGCCCGCGGGGGCCCACCGGGGAGCTGTTTTTT. Translation: CASSPRGPTGELFF. The chain has TRBV11-3 and TRBJ2-2; possibly TRBD2 for D (7 bases). The CDR3 consists of 14 residues. The germline gives CDR1 SGHNT, CDR2 YENEEA. V was cut by 5 bases and J by 4 bases, with 11 bases left in between.

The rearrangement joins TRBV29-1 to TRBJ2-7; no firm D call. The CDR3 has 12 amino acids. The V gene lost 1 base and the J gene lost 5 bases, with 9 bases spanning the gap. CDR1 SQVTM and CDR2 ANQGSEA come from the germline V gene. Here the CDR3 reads CSVEGAGDEQYF. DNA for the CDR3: TGCAGCGTTGAAGGTGCTGGGGACGAGCAGTACTTC.

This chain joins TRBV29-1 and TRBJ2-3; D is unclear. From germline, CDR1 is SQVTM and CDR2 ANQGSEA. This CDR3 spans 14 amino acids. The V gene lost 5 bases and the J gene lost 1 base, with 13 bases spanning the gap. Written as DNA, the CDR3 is TGCAGCGTTCATAAGGACGGCCGCACAGATACGCAGTATTTT. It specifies CSVHKDGRTDTQYF.

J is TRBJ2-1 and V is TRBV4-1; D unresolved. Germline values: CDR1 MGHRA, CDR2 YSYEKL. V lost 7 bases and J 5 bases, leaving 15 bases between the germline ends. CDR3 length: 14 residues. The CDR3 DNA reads TGCGCCAGCATGGACCGGCTGTGGGACAATGAGCAGTTCTTC. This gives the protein CASMDRLWDNEQFF.

The CDR3 DNA reads as TGTGCCAGCAGCTTATCCCCCGGGACTAGCGGGAGTAGCGATACGCAGTATTTT. Protein product: CASSLSPGTSGSSDTQYF. The V gene is TRBV7-9, the J gene TRBJ2-3; 14 bases fit TRBD2. The V segment lost 2 bases and the J segment 6 bases; nucleotides outside the gene matches: 10. The CDR3 spans 18 residues. CDR1 is SEHNR, CDR2 FQNEAQ, per germline (reference sequence).

DNA of the CDR3: TGTGCCAGCAGCTTAACCCCAACCTCCTACAATGAGCAGTTCTTC. This translates into CASSLTPTSYNEQFF. V usage is TRBV11-2 and J usage is TRBJ2-1; no clear D. Per the germline V gene, CDR1 is SGHAT and CDR2 is FQNNGV. The V end lost 2 bases, the J end lost 0 bases, and 8 bases lay between the germline ends. The CDR3 extends over 15 amino acids.